Listed below are T cell receptor beta chains from one sample, sequenced in a study of cytomegalovirus exposure and HLA in healthy donors. Generated by immunoSEQ multiplex PCR, the TCRdb table keeps only in-frame clones and is missing some. Of 95,000 to 150,000 clones detected, 77% appear once; the ten largest clones hold roughly 13%. Specimen: PBMCs. The receptors were gathered from a woman between 40 and 50 years old in good health and CMV-seropositive. Each CDR3 is given with its conserved first and last residue.

v_call cdr3_aa
TRBV27 CASSSEAGFSYEQYF
TRBV27 CASSLTGVDSGELFF
TRBV10-3 CAISESGGGPDEQYF
TRBV4-1 CASSLGGRGRSTGELFF
TRBV7-3 CASSLASGVIYEQYF
TRBV5-1 CASSLQGVIDSPLHF
TRBV4-1 CASSQDGQGGYEQYF
TRBV19 CASSILRGSRLAGGVEQFF
TRBV23-1 CASSQYPGQGMYHEQYF
TRBV10-1 CASSSGGGELFF
TRBV11-2 CASSPTYGSSVDTQYF
TRBV18 CASSSVMTGTYSYEQYF
TRBV6-1 CASSGGGTSSLRPYEQYF
TRBV7-2 CASSEETGGFSPLHF
TRBV4-2 CASSQDLTNTGELFF
TRBV2 CASSESTDTQYF
TRBV23-1 CASSHYRGQGVKIGEAFF
TRBV28 CASRRPSDSQYNEQFF
TRBV6-1 CASSEDLAWRRYEQYF
TRBV18 CASSPETGANVLTF
TRBV28 CASSSVRWQETQYF
TRBV6-1 CAGKLGANEAFF
TRBV27 CASRVTGSYNEQFF
TRBV2 CASSADRHDYEQYF
TRBV4-2 CASSQDGTSIYEQYF
TRBV19 CASTGQGNQPQHF
TRBV11-3 CASSLLADTEQFF
TRBV7-9 CSSSFAGTSDLETQYF
TRBV15 CATSRDQGSNQPQHF
TRBV18 CASSPSSLTYEQYF
TRBV4-1 CASSQVLASSTDTQYF
TRBV7-8 CASSFQRLAPKETQYF
TRBV30 CAWSVGSVNTEAFF
TRBV6-4 CASSDRTRKGRYSNQPQHF
TRBV9 CASSVEGAPRSPLHF
TRBV25-1 CASSEYRGRGETQYF
TRBV2 CATTEREGSYEQYF
TRBV10-3 CAISDTSGSSYEQYF
TRBV7-8 CASSPIPSGTYNEQFF
TRBV18 CASSPVDRGETEAFF
TRBV6-6 CASSGGLAGGQETQYF
TRBV7-3 CASSLRLQETQYF
TRBV19 CASSIGSPDTQYF
TRBV14 CASSRLLPKETQYF
TRBV19 CASSLGRANTDTQYF
TRBV28 CASSLFRGRGETQYF
TRBV2 CASSSAGTGPDTQYF
TRBV6-5 CASSYGGSVENTEAFF
TRBV2 CASSAGQNQETQYF
TRBV5-1 CASSARLAGFSYNEQFF
TRBV6-6 CASSAVRTGVYEQYF
TRBV7-3 CASSLGGVGTEAFF
TRBV28 CASWTSELGELFF
TRBV27 CASRPRDLLPYEQYF